This T cell receptor beta chain was profiled in a study of blood T cell dynamics during melanoma immunotherapy. Documented time point: week 3, after first cycle of checkpoint inhibitor. At 12 weeks after first infusion, RECIST 1.1 defined response for most patients. TCRdb keeps only in-frame clones here, not all; method: immunoSEQ multiplex PCR. Seen here are several thousand clones, 85% to 90% observed once, and the top ten hold less than 4.5%. J was trimmed by 1 base and V by 6 bases; bases with no gene match: 7. This CDR3 comprises 14 residues. Germline V lookup: CDR1 SQVTM, CDR2 ANQGSEA. This rearrangement joins TRBV29-1 to TRBJ2-7; 9 positions match TRBD1. The receptor was derived from a human donor with melanoma. The specimen was blood, collected from a patient treated with checkpoint blockade. The CDR3 loop is CSVSGTGLSYEQYF. The CDR3 DNA is TGCAGCGTCTCCGGGACAGGGTTATCCTACGAGCAGTACTTC.